This T cell receptor (beta chain) stems from a study of T-cell reconstitution after alpha-beta-depleted transplantation in children (dated by TCRdb to 2016 to 2018). Describing the broader study: Using TCR repertoire profiling, the study followed T-cell immune reconstitution in a quantitative way in children after TCRalphabeta/CD19-depleted allogeneic hematopoietic cell transplantation.

In regard to this clonotype: It lacks a known antigen. No base quality information exists; no much larger clone differs at one position.

Receptor libraries were prepared by PCR. For sequencing, an Illumina HiSeq 2500 was employed. Molecular barcoding was employed in the preparation of TCR libraries, with unique molecular identifiers being used to normalize TCRbeta repertoire quantification. TCRdb redid the processing of the public reads, applying fastp at Q25 and MiXCR, and retained in-frame beta chains. Rows merge per CDR3 protein into single entries with the most common DNA and genes. The sample records about 640,000 distinct CDR3 sequences, approximately 15% of which are singletons. The top ten clones comprise around 0.96% of the sample. The CDR3 runs 17 amino acids, cysteine and phenylalanine included. The read is trimmed to its CDR3 DNA, 51 bases read in frame from base 1. CDR1 and CDR2, looked up from the germline V gene, are SGHRS and YFSETQ. V is clipped by 9 bases and J by 4 bases, and the sequence between their germline boundaries is 28 bases long.

Here the sequenced sample was PBMCs from the stem cell graft donor, taken from the stem cell graft. The source is a human donor who donated a stem cell graft to a child with acute myeloid leukemia. The rearranged segments are TRBV5-1 and TRBJ1-2; no D gene is confidently identified. The CDR3 protein: CATVDGPGEESSYGYTF. The DNA is TGCGCCACGGTCGACGGTCCGGGTGAGGAATCGAGCTATGGCTACACCTTC.